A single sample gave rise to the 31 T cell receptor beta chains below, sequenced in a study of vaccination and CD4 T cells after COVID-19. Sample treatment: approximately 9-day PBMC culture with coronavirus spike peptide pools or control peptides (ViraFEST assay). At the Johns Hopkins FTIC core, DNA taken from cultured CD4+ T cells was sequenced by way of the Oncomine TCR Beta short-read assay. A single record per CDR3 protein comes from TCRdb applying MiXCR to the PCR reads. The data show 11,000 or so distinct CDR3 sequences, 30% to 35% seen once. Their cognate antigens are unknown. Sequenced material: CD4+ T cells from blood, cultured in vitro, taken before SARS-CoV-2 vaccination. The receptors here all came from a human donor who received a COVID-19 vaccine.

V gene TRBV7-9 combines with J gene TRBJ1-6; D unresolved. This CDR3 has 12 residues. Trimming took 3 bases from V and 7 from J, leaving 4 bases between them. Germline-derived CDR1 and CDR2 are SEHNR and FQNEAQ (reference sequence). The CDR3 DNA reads TGTGCCAGCAGCTTGGGGAATTCACCCCTCCACTTT. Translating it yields CASSLGNSPLHF.

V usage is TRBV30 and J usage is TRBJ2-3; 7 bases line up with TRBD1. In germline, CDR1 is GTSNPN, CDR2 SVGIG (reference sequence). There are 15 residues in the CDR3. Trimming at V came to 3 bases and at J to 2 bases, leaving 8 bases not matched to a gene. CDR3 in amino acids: CAWRTGTEFTDTQYF. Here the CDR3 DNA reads TGTGCCTGGAGGACCGGGACAGAGTTCACAGATACGCAGTATTTT.

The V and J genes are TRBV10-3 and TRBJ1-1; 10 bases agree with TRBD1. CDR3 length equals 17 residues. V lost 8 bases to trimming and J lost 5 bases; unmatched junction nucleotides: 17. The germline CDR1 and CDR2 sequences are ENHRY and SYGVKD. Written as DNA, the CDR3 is TGTGCCATCGTGGGGCCGGGACAGGGGACGAGTAGGACTGAAGCTTTCTTT. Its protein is CAIVGPGQGTSRTEAFF.

The CDR3 coding sequence is TGTGCCAGCAGTTACTCGATTGGCGGTAATTCACCCCTCCACTTT. This sequence encodes CASSYSIGGNSPLHF. J is TRBJ1-6 and V is TRBV6-5, with D uncertain. Trimming cost V 0 bases and J 6 bases, with 9 bases left between them. The V gene's germline CDR1 is MNHEY and CDR2 SVGAGI. The CDR3 length is 15 residues.

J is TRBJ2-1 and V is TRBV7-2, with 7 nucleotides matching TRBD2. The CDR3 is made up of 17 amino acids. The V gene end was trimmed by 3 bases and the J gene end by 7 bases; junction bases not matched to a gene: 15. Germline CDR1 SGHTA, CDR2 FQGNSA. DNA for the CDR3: TGTGCCAGCAGCTTCCGTTGGGGGGGGGTCAAAGTTAATGAGCAGTTCTTC. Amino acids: CASSFRWGGVKVNEQFF.

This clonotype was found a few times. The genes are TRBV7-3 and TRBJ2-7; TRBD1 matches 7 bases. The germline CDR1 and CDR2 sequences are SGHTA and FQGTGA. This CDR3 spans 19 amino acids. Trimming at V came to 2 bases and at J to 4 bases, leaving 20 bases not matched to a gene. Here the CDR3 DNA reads TGTGCCAGCAGCTTAGGTAAAAGGGGGCTGCGGTTCTGTCCTTACGAGCAGTACTTC. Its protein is CASSLGKRGLRFCPYEQYF.

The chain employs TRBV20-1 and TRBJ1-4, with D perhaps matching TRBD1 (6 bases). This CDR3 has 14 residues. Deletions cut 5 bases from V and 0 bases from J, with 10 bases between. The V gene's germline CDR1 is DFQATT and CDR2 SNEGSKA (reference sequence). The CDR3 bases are TGCAGTGCTGAACAGGGTGCAACTAATGAAAAACTGTTTTTT. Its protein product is CSAEQGATNEKLFF.

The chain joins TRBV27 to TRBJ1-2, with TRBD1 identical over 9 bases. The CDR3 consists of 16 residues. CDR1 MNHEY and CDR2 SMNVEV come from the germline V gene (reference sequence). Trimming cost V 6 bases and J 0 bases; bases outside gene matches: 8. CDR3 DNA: TGTGCCAGCAGACCGGACAGGGGAATGGCTAACTATGGCTACACCTTC. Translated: CASRPDRGMANYGYTF.

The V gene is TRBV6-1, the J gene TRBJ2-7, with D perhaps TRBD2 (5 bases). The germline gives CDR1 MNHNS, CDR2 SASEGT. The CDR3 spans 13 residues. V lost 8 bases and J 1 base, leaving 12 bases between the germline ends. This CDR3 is CASQRAPSYEQYF. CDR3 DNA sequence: TGTGCCAGCCAGAGGGCACCTTCCTACGAGCAGTACTTC.

The CDR3 sequence is CASSTGEGTVNTEAFF. CDR3 DNA: TGCGCCAGCAGCACAGGGGAGGGGACAGTAAACACTGAAGCTTTCTTT. The rearrangement links TRBV5-1 to TRBJ1-1, with TRBD1 identical over 7 bases. CDR3 length: 16 residues. Trimming took 4 bases from V and 2 from J; bases not matched to a gene: 11. CDR1 and CDR2 from the germline V gene are SGHRS and YFSETQ.

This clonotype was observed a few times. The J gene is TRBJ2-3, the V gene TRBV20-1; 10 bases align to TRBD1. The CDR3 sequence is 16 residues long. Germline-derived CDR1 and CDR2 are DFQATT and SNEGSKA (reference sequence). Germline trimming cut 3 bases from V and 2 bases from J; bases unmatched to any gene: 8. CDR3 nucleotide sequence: TGCAGTGCTAGGTTCCGGGACAGGGGTTTCACAGATACGCAGTATTTT. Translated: CSARFRDRGFTDTQYF.

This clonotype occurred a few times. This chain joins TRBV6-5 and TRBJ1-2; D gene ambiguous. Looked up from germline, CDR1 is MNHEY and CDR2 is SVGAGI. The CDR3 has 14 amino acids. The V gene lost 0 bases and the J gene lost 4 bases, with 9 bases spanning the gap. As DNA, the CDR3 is TGTGCCAGCAGTTACTCCCGCGCCGTCTATGGCTACACCTTC. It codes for CASSYSRAVYGYTF.

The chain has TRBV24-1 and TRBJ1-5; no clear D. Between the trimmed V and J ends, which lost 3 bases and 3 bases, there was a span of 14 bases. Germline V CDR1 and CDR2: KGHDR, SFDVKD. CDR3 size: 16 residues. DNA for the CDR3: TGTGCCACCAGTGATAACGGCCGGGGAGACAATCAGCCCCAGCATTTT. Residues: CATSDNGRGDNQPQHF.

CDR3 region: CASRRTFGNSPLHF. In DNA form, the CDR3 reads TGTGCCAGCAGACGGACCTTCGGAAATTCACCCCTCCACTTT. The genes are TRBV14 and TRBJ1-6; D not certain. The CDR3 is 14 residues long. The V gene's germline CDR1 is SGHDN and CDR2 FVKESK. The V gene lost 6 bases and the J gene lost 7 bases, with 13 bases spanning the gap.

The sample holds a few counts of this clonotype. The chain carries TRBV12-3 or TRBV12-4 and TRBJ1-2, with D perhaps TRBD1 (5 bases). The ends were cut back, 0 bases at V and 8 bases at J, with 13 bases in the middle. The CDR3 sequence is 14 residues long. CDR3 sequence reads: CASSLAEGKGGYTF. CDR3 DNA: TGTGCCAGCAGTTTAGCGGAGGGGAAAGGCGGCTACACCTTC.

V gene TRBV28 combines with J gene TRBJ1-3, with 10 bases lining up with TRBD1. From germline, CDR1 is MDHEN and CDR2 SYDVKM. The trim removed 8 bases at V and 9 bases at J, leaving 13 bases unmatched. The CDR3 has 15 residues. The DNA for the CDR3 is TGTGCCAGCTGCCTCCGGGACAGGGGCGTTAGCACCATATATTTT. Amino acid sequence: CASCLRDRGVSTIYF.

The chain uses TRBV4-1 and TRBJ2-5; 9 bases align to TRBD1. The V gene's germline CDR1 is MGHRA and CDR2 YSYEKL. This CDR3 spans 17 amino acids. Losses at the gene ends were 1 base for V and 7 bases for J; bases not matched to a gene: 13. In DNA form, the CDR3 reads TGCGCCAGCAGCCAAGTTGTCGGGCTTGACAGGGGGAGGACCCAGTACTTC. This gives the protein CASSQVVGLDRGRTQYF.

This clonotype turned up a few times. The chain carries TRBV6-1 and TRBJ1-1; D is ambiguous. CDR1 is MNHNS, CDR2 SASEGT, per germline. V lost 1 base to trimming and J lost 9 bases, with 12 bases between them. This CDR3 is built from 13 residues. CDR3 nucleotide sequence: TGTGCCAGCAGTGAAGATGCGGGCGCACAAGCTTTCTTT. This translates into CASSEDAGAQAFF.

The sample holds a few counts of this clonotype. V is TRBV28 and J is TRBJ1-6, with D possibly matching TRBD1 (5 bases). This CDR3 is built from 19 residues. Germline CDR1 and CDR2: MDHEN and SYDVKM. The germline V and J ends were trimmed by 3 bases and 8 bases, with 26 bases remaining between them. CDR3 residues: CASSLNTGVTGGWYSPLHF. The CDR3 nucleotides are TGTGCCAGCAGTTTGAATACTGGTGTTACAGGCGGTTGGTATTCACCCCTCCACTTT.

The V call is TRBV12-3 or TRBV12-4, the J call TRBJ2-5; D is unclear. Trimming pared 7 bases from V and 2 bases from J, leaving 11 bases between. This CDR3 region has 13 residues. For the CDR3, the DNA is TGTGCCAGCAAGCCGAAGGGTCAAGAGACCCAGTACTTC. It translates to CASKPKGQETQYF.

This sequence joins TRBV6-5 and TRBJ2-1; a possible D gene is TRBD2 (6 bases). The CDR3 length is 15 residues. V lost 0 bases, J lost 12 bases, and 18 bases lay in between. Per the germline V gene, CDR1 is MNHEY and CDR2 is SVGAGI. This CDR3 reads CASSYSQFGLGGQFF. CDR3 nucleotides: TGTGCCAGCAGTTACTCGCAATTTGGTCTGGGGGGGCAGTTCTTC.

CDR3 bases: TGTGCCAGCAGATCGACTAGCGGGTCCTCCTACGAGCAGTACTTC. The encoded protein is CASRSTSGSSYEQYF. The chain employs TRBV6-1 and TRBJ2-7; TRBD2 aligns across 10 bases. Germline V gene sequence: CDR1 MNHNS, CDR2 SASEGT. The junction had 5 bases not matched to a gene; V was cut back by 6 bases and J by 0 bases. The CDR3 has 15 amino acids.

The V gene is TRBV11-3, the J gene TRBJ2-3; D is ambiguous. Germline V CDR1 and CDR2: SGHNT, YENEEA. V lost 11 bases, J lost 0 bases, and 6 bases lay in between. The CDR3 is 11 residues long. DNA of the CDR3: TGTGCCCAACAAAGCACAGATACGCAGTATTTT. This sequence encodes CAQQSTDTQYF.

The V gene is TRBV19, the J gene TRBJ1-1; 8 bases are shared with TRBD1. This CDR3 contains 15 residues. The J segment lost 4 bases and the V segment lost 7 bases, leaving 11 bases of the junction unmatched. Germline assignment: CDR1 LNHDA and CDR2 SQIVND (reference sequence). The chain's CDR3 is CASTPLDREGTEAFF. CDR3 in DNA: TGTGCCAGTACCCCTTTGGACAGGGAGGGCACTGAAGCTTTCTTT.

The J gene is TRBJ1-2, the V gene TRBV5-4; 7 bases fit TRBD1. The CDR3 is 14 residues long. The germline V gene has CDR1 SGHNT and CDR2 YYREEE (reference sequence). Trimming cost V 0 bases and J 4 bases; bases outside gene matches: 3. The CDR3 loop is CASSLGTGVYGYTF. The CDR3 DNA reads TGTGCCAGCAGCTTGGGTACAGGGGTCTATGGCTACACCTTC. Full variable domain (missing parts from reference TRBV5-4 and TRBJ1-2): ETGVTQSPTHLIKTRGQQVTLRCSSQSGHNTVSWYQQALGQGPQFIFQYYREEENGRGNFPPRFSGLQFPNYSSELNVNALELDDSALYLCASSLGTGVYGYTFGSGTRLTVV.

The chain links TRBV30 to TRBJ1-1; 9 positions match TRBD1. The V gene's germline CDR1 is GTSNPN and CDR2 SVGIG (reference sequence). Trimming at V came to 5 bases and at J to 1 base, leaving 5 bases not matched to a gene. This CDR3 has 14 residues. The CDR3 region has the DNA TGTGCCTGGGGGCCGGGACAGGGGAACACTGAAGCTTTCTTT. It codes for CAWGPGQGNTEAFF.

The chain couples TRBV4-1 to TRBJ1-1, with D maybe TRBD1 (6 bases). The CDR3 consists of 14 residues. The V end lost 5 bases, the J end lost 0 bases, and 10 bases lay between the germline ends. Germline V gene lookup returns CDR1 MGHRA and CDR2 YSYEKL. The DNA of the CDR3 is TGCGCCAGCAGCGACGGACAGCTGAACACTGAAGCTTTCTTT. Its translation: CASSDGQLNTEAFF.

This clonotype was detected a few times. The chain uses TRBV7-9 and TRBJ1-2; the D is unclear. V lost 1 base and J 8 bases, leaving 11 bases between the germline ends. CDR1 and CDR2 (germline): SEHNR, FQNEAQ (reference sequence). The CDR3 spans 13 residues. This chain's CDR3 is CASSLERARGYTF. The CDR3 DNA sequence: TGTGCCAGCAGCTTAGAGCGGGCACGCGGCTACACCTTC.

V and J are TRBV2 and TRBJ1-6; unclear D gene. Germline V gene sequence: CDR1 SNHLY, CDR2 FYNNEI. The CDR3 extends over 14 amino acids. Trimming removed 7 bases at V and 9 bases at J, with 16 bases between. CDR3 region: CASIKEMEFSPLHF. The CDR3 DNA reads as TGTGCCAGCATTAAAGAAATGGAATTTTCACCCCTCCACTTT.

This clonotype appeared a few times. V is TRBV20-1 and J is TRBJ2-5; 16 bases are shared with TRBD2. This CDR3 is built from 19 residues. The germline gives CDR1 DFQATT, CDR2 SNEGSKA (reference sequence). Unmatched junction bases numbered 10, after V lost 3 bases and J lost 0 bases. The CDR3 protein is CSASLGTSGGALDQETQYF. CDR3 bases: TGCAGTGCTAGCCTAGGGACTAGCGGGGGGGCCCTGGACCAAGAGACCCAGTACTTC.

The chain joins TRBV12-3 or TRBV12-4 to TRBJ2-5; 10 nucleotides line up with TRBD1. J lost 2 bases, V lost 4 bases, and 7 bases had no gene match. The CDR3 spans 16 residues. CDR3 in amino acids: CASSSSDRGGQETQYF. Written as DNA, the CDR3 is TGTGCCAGCAGTTCGTCGGACAGGGGGGGACAAGAGACCCAGTACTTC.